Below are 3 T cell receptor beta chains sequenced from a single sample in a study of blood T cell repertoires in COVID-19. The protocol was immunoSEQ multiplex PCR, while the TCRdb copy is restricted to in-frame clones and leaves out a portion. Altogether about 49,000 clones are present, around 85% being singletons, with the ten largest covering over 12%. Specimen: peripheral blood. These TCRs come from a human donor in a cohort sampled during active COVID-19.

The chain recombines TRBV5-1 with TRBJ1-2; no clear D. This CDR3 comprises 13 residues. Germline V gene sequence: CDR1 SGHRS, CDR2 YFSETQ. The V gene lost 5 bases and the J gene lost 3 bases, with 11 bases spanning the gap. The CDR3 region is CASSPQADYGYTF. The CDR3 DNA reads as TGCGCCAGCAGTCCCCAGGCCGACTATGGCTACACCTTC.

The chain employs TRBV6-1 and TRBJ1-5; no clear D. Trimming pared 0 bases from V and 2 bases from J, leaving 11 bases between. Germline V CDR1 and CDR2: MNHNS, SASEGT. This CDR3 contains 16 residues. DNA of the CDR3: TGTGCCAGCAGTGAAGCGCGGGAGGTCGGCAATCAGCCCCAGCATTTT. Protein sequence: CASSEAREVGNQPQHF.

The rearrangement joins TRBV27 to TRBJ1-2; TRBD1 matches 10 bases. CDR1 is MNHEY and CDR2 is SMNVEV in the germline V gene (reference sequence). V lost 9 bases and J lost 5; bases outside the gene matches: 9. The CDR3 is 14 amino acids. The CDR3 nucleotides are TGTGCCAGTGATGCGACGGGACAGGGGTATGGCTACACCTTC. Protein: CASDATGQGYGYTF.